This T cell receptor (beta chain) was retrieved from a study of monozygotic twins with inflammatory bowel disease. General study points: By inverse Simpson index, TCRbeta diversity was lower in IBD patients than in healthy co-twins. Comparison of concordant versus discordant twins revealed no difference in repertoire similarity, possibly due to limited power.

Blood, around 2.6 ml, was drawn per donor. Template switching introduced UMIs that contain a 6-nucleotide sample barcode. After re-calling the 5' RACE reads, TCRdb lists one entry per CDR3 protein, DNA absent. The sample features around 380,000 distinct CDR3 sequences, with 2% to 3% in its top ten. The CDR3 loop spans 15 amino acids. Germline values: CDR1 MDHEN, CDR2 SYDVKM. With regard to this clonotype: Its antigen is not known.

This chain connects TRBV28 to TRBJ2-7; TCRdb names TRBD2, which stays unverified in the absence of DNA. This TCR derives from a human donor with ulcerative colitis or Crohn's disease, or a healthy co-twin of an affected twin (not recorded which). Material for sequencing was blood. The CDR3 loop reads CASSSAGASAYEQYF.